This T cell receptor beta chain was obtained from a study of cytomegalovirus exposure and HLA in healthy donors. Study-wide results and limits: In an earlier analysis, most TCR beta V segments were productive about 87% or about 30% of the time.

The CDR3 spans 13 residues. V was cut by 0 bases and J by 7 bases, with 8 bases left in between. Germline assignment: CDR1 SGHRS and CDR2 YFSETQ. Turning to this clone: Its antigen is currently unknown. The same CDR3 can be traced to other DNA sequences in this sample.

PCR employed 60 Vbeta and 13 Jbeta primers. Sequencing was performed with immunoSEQ multiplex PCR; in TCRdb, only in-frame clones are kept and a portion is missing. The data contain about 140,000 clones, more than 70% of them seen just once; the ten biggest clones take up around 2%. The chain combines TRBV5-1 with TRBJ2-1, with D possibly being TRBD2 (5 bases). Sequenced input: PBMCs. This sequence was found in a man aged 25-45 years in good health and CMV-seronegative. CDR3 residues: CASSLASRNEQFF. As DNA, the CDR3 is TGCGCCAGCAGCTTGGCTAGCAGAAATGAGCAGTTCTTC.